This T cell receptor (beta chain) is from a study of blood T cell repertoires in COVID-19. The V gene's germline CDR1 is KGHSH and CDR2 LQKENI. The V and J ends lost 2 bases and 6 bases respectively, with 12 bases between them. This CDR3 is 14 amino acids long. This table comes from immunoSEQ multiplex PCR, and its TCRdb copy is limited to in-frame clones, with some not included. The table shows about 370,000 clones, with roughly nine tenths occurring only once. During active infection, Seattle patients enrolled and were then monitored through disease. Sequencing was done on a sample of peripheral blood. The sequence came from a woman in her 30s with COVID-19, enrolled during active disease. The chain has TRBV18 and TRBJ2-3; D may be TRBD2 (6 bases). The CDR3 reads CASSPETRVDTQYF. The CDR3, as DNA: TGTGCCAGCTCACCAGAGACTAGGGTGGATACGCAGTATTTT.